The entry below gives a single T cell receptor (beta chain) sequence along with its context. Time point meaning: pre-treatment baseline. Samples come from before therapy and from week 3 after the first blockade cycle. TCRdb keeps only in-frame clones here, not all; method: immunoSEQ multiplex PCR. The sample lists approximately 17,000 clones; 90% to 95% were seen once. These data originate in a study of blood T cell dynamics during melanoma immunotherapy. In the study overall: First-line therapy was either pembrolizumab or nivolumab with ipilimumab for metastatic melanoma.

V lost 3 bases and J 3 bases, leaving 8 bases between the germline ends. The CDR3 covers 13 residues. The V gene's germline CDR1 is SEHNR and CDR2 FQNEAQ (reference sequence). The sequencing here drew on blood, taken from a patient treated with checkpoint blockade. This clonotype was sampled from a human donor with melanoma. The J gene is TRBJ1-1, the V gene TRBV7-9; D remains ambiguous. The CDR3: CASSFRWDTEAFF. The DNA of the CDR3 is TGTGCCAGCAGCTTTCGGTGGGACACTGAAGCTTTCTTT.